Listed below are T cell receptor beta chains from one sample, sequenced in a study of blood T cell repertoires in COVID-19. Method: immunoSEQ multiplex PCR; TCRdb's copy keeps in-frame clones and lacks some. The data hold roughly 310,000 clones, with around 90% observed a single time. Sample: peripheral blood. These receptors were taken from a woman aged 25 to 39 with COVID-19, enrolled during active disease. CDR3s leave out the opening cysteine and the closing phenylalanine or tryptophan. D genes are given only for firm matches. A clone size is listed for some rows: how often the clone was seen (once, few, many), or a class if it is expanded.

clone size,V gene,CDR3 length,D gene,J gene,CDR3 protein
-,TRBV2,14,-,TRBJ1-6,ASSDYVMSDNSPLH
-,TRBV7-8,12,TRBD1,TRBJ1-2,ASSPWTGDYGYT
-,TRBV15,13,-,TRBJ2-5,ATSRGGSGQETQY
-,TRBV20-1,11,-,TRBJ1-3,SASLQAGNTIY
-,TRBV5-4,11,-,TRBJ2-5,ASIGRAGETQY
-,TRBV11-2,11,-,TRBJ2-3,ASSSARGDTQY
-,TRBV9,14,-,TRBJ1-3,ASSVGQASSGNTIY
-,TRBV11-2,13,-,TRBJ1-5,ASSLETGGQWPQH
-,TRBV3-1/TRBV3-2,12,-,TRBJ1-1,ASSRPGLNTEAF
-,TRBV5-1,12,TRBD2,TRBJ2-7,ASRMRLAGNEQY
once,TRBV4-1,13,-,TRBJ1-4,ASSQGGTWNEKLF
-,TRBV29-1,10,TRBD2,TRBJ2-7,SVEEGGVEQY
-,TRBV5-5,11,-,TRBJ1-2,ASSRSGVAGYT
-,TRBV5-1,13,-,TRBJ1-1,ASSPRTVMNTEAF
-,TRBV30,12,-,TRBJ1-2,AWSVARVNYGYT